What follows are 11 T cell receptor beta chains derived from one specimen sequenced in a study of T cell responses to AZD1222 COVID-19 vaccine. The repertoire was sequenced with immunoSEQ multiplex PCR; TCRdb's copy has only in-frame clones and lacks some. The sample records around 100,000 clones, over 70% being singletons. This specimen consisted of peripheral blood, obtained on day 0 of AZD1222 vaccination. Receptors originate from an adult in good health.

The CDR3 reads CASSLGLAGGIRYEQYF. CDR3 nucleotide sequence: TGTGCCAGCAGCTTAGGACTAGCGGGGGGCATCCGCTACGAGCAGTACTTC. The chain is built from TRBV13 and TRBJ2-7, with 12 bases matching TRBD2. V was pared by 0 bases and J by 3 bases, with 6 bases of the junction left unmatched. The germline V gene has CDR1 PRHDT and CDR2 FYEKMQ (reference sequence). The length of the CDR3 is 17 residues. The whole variable domain, filled in from reference TRBV13 and TRBJ2-7, reads AAGVIQSPRHLIKEKRETATLKCYPIPRHDTVYWYQQGPGQDPQFLISFYEKMQSDKGSIPDRFSAQQFSDYHSELNMSSLELGDSALYFCASSLGLAGGIRYEQYFGPGTRLTVT.

The chain is built from TRBV7-8 and TRBJ1-4; the D gene is possibly TRBD1 (6 bases). V lost 5 bases, J lost 8 bases, and 21 bases lay in between. This CDR3 is built from 16 residues. The germline CDR1 and CDR2 sequences are SGHVS and FQNEAQ. DNA of the CDR3: TGTGCCAGCAGCCTCAGCCGGGGGCCCATGGAGGAAAAACTGTTTTTT. Amino acids: CASSLSRGPMEEKLFF.

This clone has at least ten counts. V usage is TRBV27 and J usage is TRBJ2-7; TRBD1 agrees at 8 bases. J gave up 2 bases and V 5 bases, and 5 bases lay outside the gene matches. Germline loops: CDR1 MNHEY, CDR2 SMNVEV (reference sequence). The CDR3 contains 14 residues. In DNA, the CDR3 is TGTGCCAGCAGTCAAACAGGGGGAACCTACGAGCAGTACTTC. Its protein is CASSQTGGTYEQYF.

The chain is built from TRBV6-4 and TRBJ2-2; TRBD1 matches 8 bases. With V trimmed by 6 bases and J by 7 bases, 13 bases remained unmatched. This CDR3 comprises 16 residues. Germline-derived CDR1 and CDR2 are MRHNA and SNTAGT. The DNA of the CDR3 is TGTGCCAGCAGACAAACACCGACAGGGGTTAACGGGGAGCTGTTTTTT. Amino acid sequence: CASRQTPTGVNGELFF.

The chain links TRBV29-1 to TRBJ1-5; D is possibly TRBD1 (5 bases). The V gene lost 1 base and the J gene lost 3 bases, with 13 bases spanning the gap. The CDR3 runs to 15 residues. Germline CDR1 SQVTM, CDR2 ANQGSEA. The CDR3 DNA reads as TGCAGCGTTGAAGGGGGCGGGGACCTCAATCAGCCCCAGCATTTT. Translating it yields CSVEGGGDLNQPQHF.

The V and J genes are TRBV10-1 and TRBJ1-5; D remains unclear. CDR3 length equals 13 residues. V was pared by 4 bases and J by 5 bases, with 9 bases between. Germline CDR1 reads WNHNN; CDR2 reads SYGVQD (reference sequence). CDR3 protein: CASSAAIDQPQHF. DNA for the CDR3: TGCGCCAGCAGTGCTGCGATAGATCAGCCCCAGCATTTT.

CDR3 bases: TGTGCCAGCAACCCCAATGGGGGCTCCTACAATGAGCAGTTCTTC. Encoded protein: CASNPNGGSYNEQFF. The genes are TRBV7-6 and TRBJ2-1; D may match TRBD1 or TRBD2 (5 bases each). The CDR3 totals 15 residues. V lost 7 bases and J lost 0, with 13 bases in between. Germline loops: CDR1 SGHVS, CDR2 FNYEAQ.

J is TRBJ1-2 and V is TRBV5-1, with D possibly matching TRBD1 (5 bases). Germline V CDR1 and CDR2: SGHRS, YFSETQ. This CDR3 comprises 14 residues. Trimming removed 1 base from V and 4 bases from J, with 11 bases in between. The CDR3 region is CASSLPGMGYGYTF. CDR3 nucleotide sequence: TGCGCCAGCAGCTTGCCAGGGATGGGCTATGGCTACACCTTC.

CDR3 sequence: CASSFSGGAGTQYF. The CDR3 bases are TGCGCCAGCAGCTTTAGCGGGGGGGCGGGTACGCAGTATTTT. This rearrangement joins TRBV5-1 to TRBJ2-3; 11 bases agree with TRBD2. Per the germline V gene, CDR1 is SGHRS and CDR2 is YFSETQ. Trimming at V came to 2 bases and at J to 8 bases, leaving 4 bases not matched to a gene. This CDR3 has 14 residues.

V gene TRBV4-2 combines with J gene TRBJ2-5, with TRBD1 identical over 7 bases. The germline V gene has CDR1 LGHNA and CDR2 YNFKEQ. The J segment lost 4 bases and the V segment lost 1 base, leaving 3 bases of the junction unmatched. The length of the CDR3 is 14 residues. CDR3 in DNA: TGTGCCAGCAGCCAAGGGGGACAGCGAGAGACCCAGTACTTC. Protein: CASSQGGQRETQYF.

The chain recombines TRBV2 with TRBJ1-5; TRBD1 matches at 9 bases. Germline V gene data show CDR1 as SNHLY and CDR2 as FYNNEI. This CDR3 comprises 16 residues. With 6 bases clipped from V and 1 base from J, the junction kept 7 bases outside the gene matches. This chain's CDR3 is CASREQGAVSNQPQHF. The DNA for the CDR3 is TGTGCCAGCAGAGAACAGGGGGCCGTGAGCAATCAGCCCCAGCATTTT.